This TCR beta chain originates from a study of T-cell memory formation after mild COVID-19. General study findings and limits: CD4+ contracting clones were mainly CM and EM; CD8+ ones, EMRA. Later expanders leaned CD4+, whereas day 15 to 85 contracting clones were balanced CD4/CD8. Detection of some responders pre-infection suggested pre-existing cross-reactive memory T cells participated.

Germline V CDR1 and CDR2: SGDLS, YYNGEE. The CDR3 consists of 14 residues. Between the trimmed V and J ends, which lost 5 bases and 6 bases, there was a span of 12 bases. TCRdb reprocessed the 5' RACE reads with MiXCR, giving one entry per CDR3 protein. The sample consists of hundreds of thousands of distinct CDR3 sequences, roughly 18% of them appearing once. A remark on this clonotype: As yet, its antigen is unknown.

The sample comprised PBMCs or a T cell subset sorted from them (not recorded which). The receptor's source is a man between 18 and 29 years old who had mild COVID-19 (a few samples of this study predate the infection). Cell type and time point are not known. V gene TRBV9 combines with J gene TRBJ1-6, with D possibly matching TRBD1 (5 bases). The CDR3 sequence is CASSGGGRNSPLHF. DNA of the CDR3: TGTGCCAGCAGTGGGGGGGGACGTAATTCACCCCTCCACTTT.